This T cell receptor beta chain was sequenced in a study of T-cell memory formation after mild COVID-19. This clonotype was counted a few times. In germline, CDR1 is DFQATT, CDR2 SNEGSKA (reference sequence). The CDR3 has 10 amino acids. Trimming removed 5 bases from V and 5 bases from J, with 6 bases in between. Using its own MiXCR run on the 5' RACE reads, TCRdb lists one record per CDR3 protein. Here the sample spans around 250,000 distinct CDR3 sequences, about a sixth being singletons. The rearrangement joins TRBV20-1 to TRBJ2-5; no firm D call. This TCR derives from a man aged 18-30 years who had mild COVID-19 (a few samples of this study predate the infection). Cell type and time point are not known. The sample taken for sequencing was PBMCs or a T cell subset sorted from them (not recorded which). The CDR3 DNA reads TGCAGTGCTGGGGTGGAGACCCAGTACTTC. The encoded protein is CSAGVETQYF.